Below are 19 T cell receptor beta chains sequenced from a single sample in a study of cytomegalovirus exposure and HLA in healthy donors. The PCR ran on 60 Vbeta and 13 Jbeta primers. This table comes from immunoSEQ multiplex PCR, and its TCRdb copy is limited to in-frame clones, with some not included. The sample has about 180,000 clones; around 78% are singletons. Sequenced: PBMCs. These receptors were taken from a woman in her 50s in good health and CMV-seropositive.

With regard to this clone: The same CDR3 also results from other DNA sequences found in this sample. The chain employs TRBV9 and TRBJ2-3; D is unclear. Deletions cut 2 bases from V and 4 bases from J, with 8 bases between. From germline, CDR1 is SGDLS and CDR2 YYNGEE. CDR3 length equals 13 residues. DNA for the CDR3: TGTGCCAGCAGCGTCCGAGTCGCAGATACGCAGTATTTT. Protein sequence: CASSVRVADTQYF.

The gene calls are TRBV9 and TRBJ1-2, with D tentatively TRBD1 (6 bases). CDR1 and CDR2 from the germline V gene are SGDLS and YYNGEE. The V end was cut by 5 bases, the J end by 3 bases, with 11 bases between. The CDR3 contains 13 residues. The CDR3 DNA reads TGTGCCAGCAGAGAGGGGGAGCACTATGGCTACACCTTC. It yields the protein CASREGEHYGYTF.

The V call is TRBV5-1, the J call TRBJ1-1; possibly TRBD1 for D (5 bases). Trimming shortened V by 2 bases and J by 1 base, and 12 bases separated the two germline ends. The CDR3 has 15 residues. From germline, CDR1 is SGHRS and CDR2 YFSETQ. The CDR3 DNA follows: TGCGCCAGCAGCTTAACAGGAAGCCAGAACACTGAAGCTTTCTTT. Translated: CASSLTGSQNTEAFF.

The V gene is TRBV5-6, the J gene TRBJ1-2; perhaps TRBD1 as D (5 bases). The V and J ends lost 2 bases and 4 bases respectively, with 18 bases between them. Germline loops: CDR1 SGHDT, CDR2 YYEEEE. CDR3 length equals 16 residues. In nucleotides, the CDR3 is TGTGCCAGCAGCTTCGATGGGGGGATAACAGGCTATGGCTACACCTTC. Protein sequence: CASSFDGGITGYGYTF. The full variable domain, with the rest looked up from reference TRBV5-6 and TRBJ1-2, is DAGVTQSPTHLIKTRGQQVTLRCSPKSGHDTVSWYQQALGQGPQFIFQYYEEEERQRGNFPDRFSGHQFPNYSSELNVNALLLGDSALYLCASSFDGGITGYGYTFGSGTRLTVV.

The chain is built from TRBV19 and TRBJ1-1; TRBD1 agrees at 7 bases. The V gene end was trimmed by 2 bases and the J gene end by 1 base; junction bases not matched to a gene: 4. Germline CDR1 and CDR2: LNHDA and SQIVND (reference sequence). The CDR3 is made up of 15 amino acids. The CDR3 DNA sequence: TGTGCCAGTAGTATAATGGGACAGCCGAACACTGAAGCTTTCTTT. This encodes CASSIMGQPNTEAFF.

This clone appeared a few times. The CDR3 sequence is CASREGAPTSVRPKNIQYF. The CDR3 DNA reads as TGTGCCAGCAGGGAGGGGGCTCCGACTAGCGTAAGACCCAAAAACATTCAGTACTTC. The V and J genes are TRBV27 and TRBJ2-4; D is perhaps TRBD2 (8 bases). Germline CDR1 and CDR2: MNHEY and SMNVEV (reference sequence). With 6 bases removed from V and 2 bases from J, the gap between germline ends came to 26 bases. The CDR3 sequence is 19 residues long.

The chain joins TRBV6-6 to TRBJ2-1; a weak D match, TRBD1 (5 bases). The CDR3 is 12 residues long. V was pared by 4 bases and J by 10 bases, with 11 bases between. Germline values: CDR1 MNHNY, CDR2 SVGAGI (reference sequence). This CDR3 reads CASSFAAGEQFF. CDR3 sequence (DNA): TGTGCCAGCAGTTTCGCCGCAGGGGAGCAGTTCTTC.

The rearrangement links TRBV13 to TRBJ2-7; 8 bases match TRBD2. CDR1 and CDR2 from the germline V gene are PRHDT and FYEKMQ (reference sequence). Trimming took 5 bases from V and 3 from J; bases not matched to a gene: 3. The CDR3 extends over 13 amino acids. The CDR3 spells CASSTGGGYEQYF. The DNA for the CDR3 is TGTGCCAGCAGCACCGGGGGGGGCTACGAGCAGTACTTC. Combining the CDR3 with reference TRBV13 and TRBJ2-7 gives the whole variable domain AAGVIQSPRHLIKEKRETATLKCYPIPRHDTVYWYQQGPGQDPQFLISFYEKMQSDKGSIPDRFSAQQFSDYHSELNMSSLELGDSALYFCASSTGGGYEQYFGPGTRLTVT.

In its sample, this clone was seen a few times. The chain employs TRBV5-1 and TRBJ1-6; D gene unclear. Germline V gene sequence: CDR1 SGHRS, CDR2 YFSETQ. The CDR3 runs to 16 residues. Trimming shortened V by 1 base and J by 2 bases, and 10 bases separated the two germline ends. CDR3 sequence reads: CASSLSEEAYNSPLHF. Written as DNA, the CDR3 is TGCGCCAGCAGCTTGAGCGAGGAAGCCTATAATTCACCCCTCCACTTT.

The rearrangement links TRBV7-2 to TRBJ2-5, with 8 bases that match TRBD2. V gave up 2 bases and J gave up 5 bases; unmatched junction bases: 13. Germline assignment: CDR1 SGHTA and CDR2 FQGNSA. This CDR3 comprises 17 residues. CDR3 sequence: CASSLSPLGLAAETQYF. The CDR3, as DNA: TGTGCCAGCAGCTTATCCCCTCTCGGACTAGCCGCGGAGACCCAGTACTTC.

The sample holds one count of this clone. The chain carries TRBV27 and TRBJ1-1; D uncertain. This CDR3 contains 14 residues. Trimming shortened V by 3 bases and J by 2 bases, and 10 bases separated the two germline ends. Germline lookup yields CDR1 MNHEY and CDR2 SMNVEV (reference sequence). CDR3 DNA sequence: TGTGCCAGCAGTTTCGCCCGAGGCAACACTGAAGCTTTCTTT. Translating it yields CASSFARGNTEAFF.

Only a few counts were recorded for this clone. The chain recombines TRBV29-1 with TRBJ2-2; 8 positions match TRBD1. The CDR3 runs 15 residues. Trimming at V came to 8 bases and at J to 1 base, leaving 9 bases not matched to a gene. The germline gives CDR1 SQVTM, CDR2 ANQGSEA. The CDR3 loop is CSFQGGTGNTGELFF. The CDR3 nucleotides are TGCAGCTTTCAAGGTGGGACAGGGAACACCGGGGAGCTGTTTTTT.

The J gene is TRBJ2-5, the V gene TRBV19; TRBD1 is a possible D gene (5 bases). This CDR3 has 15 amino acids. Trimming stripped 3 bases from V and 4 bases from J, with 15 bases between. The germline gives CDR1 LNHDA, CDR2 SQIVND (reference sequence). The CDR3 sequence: CASSMQAGKGETQYF. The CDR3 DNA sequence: TGTGCCAGTAGTATGCAGGCAGGGAAAGGAGAGACCCAGTACTTC.

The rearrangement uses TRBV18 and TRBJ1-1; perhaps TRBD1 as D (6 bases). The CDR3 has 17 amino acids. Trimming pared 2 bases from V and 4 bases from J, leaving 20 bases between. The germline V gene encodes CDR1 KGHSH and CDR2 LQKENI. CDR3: CASSPRARGGPGTEAFF. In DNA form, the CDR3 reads TGTGCCAGCTCACCAAGGGCAAGGGGGGGCCCGGGCACTGAAGCTTTCTTT.

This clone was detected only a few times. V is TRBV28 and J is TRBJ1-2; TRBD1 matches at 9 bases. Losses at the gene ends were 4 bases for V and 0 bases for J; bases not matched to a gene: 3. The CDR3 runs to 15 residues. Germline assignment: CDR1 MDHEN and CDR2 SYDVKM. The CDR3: CASSSTGGANYGYTF. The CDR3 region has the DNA TGTGCCAGCAGTTCGACAGGGGGTGCTAACTATGGCTACACCTTC.

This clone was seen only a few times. CDR3 nucleotide sequence: TGTGCCAGCAGTTTAGACTATAACGACAACTATGGCTACACCTTC. Translated, it gives CASSLDYNDNYGYTF. The chain links TRBV28 to TRBJ1-2; no reliable D call. Germline-derived CDR1 and CDR2 are MDHEN and SYDVKM. The ends were cut back, 2 bases at V and 2 bases at J, with 12 bases in the middle. This CDR3 contains 15 residues.

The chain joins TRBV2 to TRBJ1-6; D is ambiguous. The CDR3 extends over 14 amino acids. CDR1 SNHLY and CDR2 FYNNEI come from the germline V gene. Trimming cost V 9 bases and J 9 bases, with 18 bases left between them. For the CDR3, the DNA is TGTGCCAGTACCGGGTCTTCCCGAACTTCACCCCTCCACTTT. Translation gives CASTGSSRTSPLHF.

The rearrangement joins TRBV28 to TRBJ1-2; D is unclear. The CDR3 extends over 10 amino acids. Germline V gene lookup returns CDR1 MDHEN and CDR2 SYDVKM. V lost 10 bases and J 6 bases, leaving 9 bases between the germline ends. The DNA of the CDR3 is TGTGCCACAAAGGGAGATGGCTACACCTTC. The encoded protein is CATKGDGYTF.

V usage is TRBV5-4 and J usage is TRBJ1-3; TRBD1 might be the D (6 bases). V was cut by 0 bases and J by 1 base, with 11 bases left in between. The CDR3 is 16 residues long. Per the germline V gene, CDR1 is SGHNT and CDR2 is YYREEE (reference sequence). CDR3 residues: CASSLAVQGSGNTIYF. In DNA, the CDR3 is TGTGCCAGCAGCTTGGCCGTACAGGGTTCTGGAAACACCATATATTTT.